What follows are 19 T cell receptor beta chains derived from one specimen sequenced in a study of T-cell reconstitution after alpha-beta-depleted transplantation in children. Molecular barcoding with unique molecular identifiers was used for the TCRbeta library. Using its own MiXCR run on the PCR reads, TCRdb lists one record per CDR3 protein. The table records about 540,000 distinct CDR3 sequences, 15% to 20% of them present only once. This specimen consisted of PBMCs from the stem cell graft donor, obtained from the stem cell graft. These receptors were taken from a human donor who donated a stem cell graft to a child with acute lymphoblastic leukemia.

V and J are TRBV29-1 and TRBJ1-1; D possibly corresponds to TRBD1 (5 bases). CDR1 SQVTM and CDR2 ANQGSEA come from the germline V gene. The V gene lost 0 bases and the J gene lost 4 bases, with 18 bases spanning the gap. This CDR3 has 16 residues. CDR3 loop: CSVEDRAGWESTEAFF. The DNA of the CDR3 is TGCAGCGTTGAAGATAGAGCAGGGTGGGAGAGCACTGAAGCTTTCTTT.

This clonotype was recorded many times. The CDR3 reads CASSWTGVTEAFF. CDR3 DNA: TGCGCCAGCAGCTGGACAGGGGTGACTGAAGCTTTCTTT. The gene calls are TRBV5-1 and TRBJ1-1; 9 nucleotides match TRBD1. The length of the CDR3 is 13 residues. The V and J ends lost 3 bases and 5 bases, in that order; junction bases with no gene match: 2. Germline values: CDR1 SGHRS, CDR2 YFSETQ.

There are a few counts of this clonotype. The gene calls are TRBV7-9 and TRBJ1-1, with 12 bases lining up with TRBD1. In germline, CDR1 is SEHNR, CDR2 FQNEAQ (reference sequence). V dropped 5 bases and J dropped 6; count of bases not matched to a gene: 10. CDR3 length equals 16 residues. The CDR3 DNA reads TGTGCCAGCAGCCCCGATACGGGACAGGGGGCTTCTGAAGCTTTCTTT. Translating it yields CASSPDTGQGASEAFF.

This clonotype was seen a few times. The V call is TRBV25-1, the J call TRBJ2-7; TRBD1 agrees at 8 bases. Germline V gene data show CDR1 as MGHDK and CDR2 as SYGVNS. The CDR3 length is 14 residues. The V segment lost 5 bases and the J segment 5 bases; nucleotides outside the gene matches: 8. The CDR3 loop is CASSTPDRAHEQYF. DNA for the CDR3: TGTGCCAGCAGTACCCCGGACAGGGCCCACGAGCAGTACTTC.

The chain recombines TRBV7-3 with TRBJ2-3; maybe TRBD2 (5 bases). Germline V gives CDR1 SGHTA, CDR2 FQGTGA. Trimming cost V 5 bases and J 8 bases, with 23 bases left between them. This CDR3 is built from 16 residues. The CDR3 DNA reads TGTGCCAGCAGCCCCCAAGGCCGAGGGAGTAGTGGTACGCAGTATTTT. Translated: CASSPQGRGSSGTQYF.

This clonotype was seen a handful of times. This chain uses TRBV12-3 or TRBV12-4 with TRBJ2-5; 9 bases are a match to TRBD2. The CDR3 consists of 13 residues. V lost 8 bases, J lost 5 bases, and 6 bases stayed unmatched. DNA of the CDR3: TGTGCCAGCGTAGCGGGAGTAAGGGAGACCCAGTACTTC. This encodes CASVAGVRETQYF.

A few counts support this clonotype. The gene calls are TRBV29-1 and TRBJ2-2, with D perhaps matching TRBD2 (6 bases). Germline CDR1 is SQVTM and CDR2 is ANQGSEA. Trimming took 4 bases from V and 8 from J, leaving 11 bases between them. CDR3 length: 12 residues. The chain's CDR3 is CSVVTGVGELFF. CDR3 bases: TGCAGCGTTGTAACGGGGGTAGGGGAGCTGTTTTTT.

The chain recombines TRBV6-5 with TRBJ2-2; D possibly corresponds to TRBD1 (6 bases). CDR3 length: 15 amino acids. V lost 2 bases to trimming and J lost 6 bases, with 13 bases between them. The germline gives CDR1 MNHEY, CDR2 SVGAGI. The CDR3 nucleotides read TGTGCCAGCAGTTACCGGCAGGGGAAGGCCGGGGAGCTGTTTTTT. Residues: CASSYRQGKAGELFF.

This chain joins TRBV7-9 and TRBJ1-5; TRBD1 agrees at 7 bases. Germline V CDR1 and CDR2: SEHNR, FQNEAQ (reference sequence). The J segment lost 6 bases and the V segment lost 6 bases, leaving 17 bases of the junction unmatched. The CDR3 is 17 amino acids. CDR3 amino acids: CASSFDTTGYQVQPQHF. The CDR3 DNA reads as TGTGCCAGCAGTTTTGATACGACAGGGTATCAGGTTCAGCCCCAGCATTTT.

CDR3 region: CASSERVGADNYEQYF. The DNA of the CDR3 is TGCGCCAGCAGCGAACGCGTTGGGGCAGACAACTACGAGCAGTACTTC. The chain is built from TRBV5-1 and TRBJ2-7; tentatively, D is TRBD1 (5 bases). The length of the CDR3 is 16 residues. V lost 4 bases and J lost 3, with 20 bases in between. The V gene's germline CDR1 is SGHRS and CDR2 YFSETQ. The full variable domain, its missing parts supplied by reference TRBV5-1 and TRBJ2-7, is KAGVTQTPRYLIKTRGQQVTLSCSPISGHRSVSWYQQTPGQGLQFLFEYFSETQRNKGNFPGRFSGRQFSNSRSEMNVSTLELGDSALYLCASSERVGADNYEQYFGPGTRLTVT.

CDR3 nucleotide sequence: TGTGCCAGCAGTCCGTACCGGGGCGACTACGAGCAGTACTTC. Protein: CASSPYRGDYEQYF. This sequence joins TRBV12-3 or TRBV12-4 and TRBJ2-7; D assignment may be TRBD1 or TRBD2 (5 bases each). The CDR3 sequence is 14 residues long. Trimming shortened V by 5 bases and J by 3 bases, and 14 bases separated the two germline ends.

The genes are TRBV18 and TRBJ1-2; a weak D match, TRBD1 (5 bases). V dropped 2 bases and J dropped 8 bases, with 12 bases sitting between them. This CDR3 has 13 amino acids. Germline V gene data show CDR1 as KGHSH and CDR2 as LQKENI. The CDR3 DNA sequence: TGTGCCAGCTCACCAAGCAGGGAGGAGGGCTACACCTTC. It codes for CASSPSREEGYTF.

This clonotype occurred a few times. J is TRBJ1-6 and V is TRBV20-1; perhaps TRBD1 as D (5 bases). V lost 3 bases to trimming and J lost 10 bases, with 16 bases between them. CDR1 and CDR2 (germline): DFQATT, SNEGSKA (reference sequence). This CDR3 is built from 14 residues. The DNA of the CDR3 is TGCAGTGCTAGTCCAAGTGGGGACGTCTCACCCCTCCACTTT. As protein: CSASPSGDVSPLHF.

This clonotype was seen a few times. The chain has TRBV29-1 and TRBJ1-1; the D is unclear. The CDR3 runs 18 residues. V was shortened by 4 bases and J by 0 bases, with 24 bases between the two germline ends. The V gene's germline CDR1 is SQVTM and CDR2 ANQGSEA. In nucleotides, the CDR3 is TGCAGCGTTGCGGCAGGCCAACTGCGAGCCCCTTTGAACACTGAAGCTTTCTTT. As protein: CSVAAGQLRAPLNTEAFF.

This clonotype was detected a few times. The CDR3 region is CASSEKWSTDTQYF. As DNA, the CDR3 is TGTGCCAGCAGCGAGAAGTGGTCCACAGATACGCAGTATTTT. The genes are TRBV7-8 and TRBJ2-3; D unclear. Trimming removed 5 bases from V and 2 bases from J, with 11 bases in between. This CDR3 is 14 amino acids long. Germline CDR1 and CDR2: SGHVS and FQNEAQ.

The CDR3 DNA follows: TGTGCCAGCAGCGTAGGGGCTAGCGGGCGACACACAGATACGCAGTATTTT. Translating gives CASSVGASGRHTDTQYF. V usage is TRBV9 and J usage is TRBJ2-3, with 8 bases lining up with TRBD2. The germline V gene encodes CDR1 SGDLS and CDR2 YYNGEE. The CDR3 length is 17 residues. Trimming took 0 bases from V and 2 from J; bases not matched to a gene: 8.

The V call is TRBV2, the J call TRBJ2-7; TRBD1 matches 9 bases. This CDR3 spans 14 amino acids. J was trimmed by 2 bases and V by 6 bases; bases with no gene match: 5. CDR1 and CDR2 (germline): SNHLY, FYNNEI. The CDR3 DNA follows: TGTGCCAGCAGGGACAGGGGAGCTGCCTACGAGCAGTACTTC. Protein: CASRDRGAAYEQYF.

This chain uses TRBV6-1 with TRBJ2-7; 7 bases are a match to TRBD1. The V and J ends lost 4 bases and 0 bases, in that order; junction bases with no gene match: 6. The CDR3 is made up of 15 amino acids. The V gene's germline CDR1 is MNHNS and CDR2 SASEGT. The CDR3 DNA is TGTGCCAGCAGTGGGTTTGGGACAGACTCCTACGAGCAGTACTTC. It codes for CASSGFGTDSYEQYF.

V and J are TRBV5-1 and TRBJ2-7, with TRBD1 matching over 10 bases. The ends lost 4 bases at V and 1 base at J; junction bases unmatched: 8. The CDR3 is 16 amino acids. Germline assignment: CDR1 SGHRS and CDR2 YFSETQ. The CDR3 spells CASSRFRTGGSYEQYF. The CDR3 coding sequence is TGCGCCAGCAGCCGATTCCGGACAGGGGGTTCCTACGAGCAGTACTTC.